One and the same sample provided the 22 T cell receptor beta chains below, sequenced in a study of blood T cell repertoires in COVID-19. Measured with immunoSEQ multiplex PCR; TCRdb has only the in-frame clones, and not every one. The data contain under 250,000 clones, under 85% of them seen just once; the ten biggest clones take up around 5.2%. Sequencing was done on a sample of peripheral blood. These receptors came from a human donor in a cohort sampled during active COVID-19.

This chain connects TRBV5-6 to TRBJ2-2; TRBD2 matches at 8 bases. V lost 5 bases to trimming and J lost 7 bases; unmatched junction nucleotides: 7. From germline, CDR1 is SGHDT and CDR2 YYEEEE. The CDR3 is 14 amino acids. CDR3 residues: CASRPSGFVGELFF. DNA for the CDR3: TGTGCCAGCAGACCTAGCGGGTTCGTCGGGGAGCTGTTTTTT.

In this sample, this clone turned up a few times. J is TRBJ2-7 and V is TRBV30; no firm D call. The ends were cut back, 2 bases at V and 9 bases at J, with 11 bases in the middle. The CDR3 has 11 residues. CDR1 and CDR2 from the germline V gene are GTSNPN and SVGIG (reference sequence). DNA for the CDR3: TGTGCCTGGAGTAGAGATAACGGGCAGTACTTC. This encodes CAWSRDNGQYF.

V and J are TRBV24-1 and TRBJ1-1, with D hard to call. Germline CDR1 and CDR2: KGHDR and SFDVKD. V lost 6 bases, J lost 2 bases, and 6 bases lay in between. The CDR3 length is 12 residues. The CDR3 sequence is CATSRGNTEAFF. The DNA of the CDR3 is TGTGCCACCAGTCGGGGAAACACTGAAGCTTTCTTT.

J is TRBJ2-1 and V is TRBV5-4; D might be TRBD1 (5 bases). CDR1 is SGHNT, CDR2 YYREEE, per germline (reference sequence). CDR3 length equals 14 residues. V was clipped by 0 bases and J by 8 bases, with 12 bases between them. This CDR3 reads CASSLDRNRDEQFF. DNA for the CDR3: TGTGCCAGCAGCTTGGACAGGAATAGGGATGAGCAGTTCTTC.

The rearrangement uses TRBV18 and TRBJ2-3; tentatively, D is TRBD2 (5 bases). CDR3 size: 15 residues. CDR1 KGHSH and CDR2 LQKENI come from the germline V gene. Trimming shortened V by 2 bases and J by 4 bases, and 13 bases separated the two germline ends. CDR3 residues: CASSPVRTGADTQYF. CDR3 nucleotide sequence: TGTGCCAGCTCACCAGTTAGGACTGGGGCAGATACGCAGTATTTT. Combining the CDR3 with reference TRBV18 and TRBJ2-3 gives the whole variable domain NAGVMQNPRHLVRRRGQEARLRCSPMKGHSHVYWYRQLPEEGLKFMVYLQKENIIDESGMPKERFSAEFPKEGPSILRIQQVVRGDSAAYFCASSPVRTGADTQYFGPGTRLTVL.

This chain links TRBV7-3 with TRBJ2-3; perhaps TRBD2 as D (5 bases). The CDR3 sequence is 15 residues long. V dropped 2 bases and J dropped 2 bases, with 11 bases sitting between them. Germline V gives CDR1 SGHTA, CDR2 FQGTGA. CDR3 sequence (DNA): TGTGCCAGCAGCTTAGCGAGGGTATCCACAGATACGCAGTATTTT. It translates to CASSLARVSTDTQYF.

This clone was recorded only once. J is TRBJ2-3 and V is TRBV5-1; 10 nucleotides line up with TRBD2. The junction had 7 bases not matched to a gene; V was cut back by 0 bases and J by 3 bases. The germline V gene encodes CDR1 SGHRS and CDR2 YFSETQ. The CDR3 totals 17 residues. This CDR3 is CASSLEAAGGPTDTQYF. The CDR3 DNA sequence: TGCGCCAGCAGCTTGGAGGCAGCGGGAGGGCCGACAGATACGCAGTATTTT.

The V call is TRBV19, the J call TRBJ1-5, with D unresolved. The CDR3 is 15 amino acids. V gave up 3 bases and J gave up 1 base, with 10 bases separating them. CDR1 and CDR2 (germline): LNHDA, SQIVND (reference sequence). CDR3 in amino acids: CASSIAARSNQPQHF. The DNA of the CDR3 is TGTGCCAGTAGTATTGCTGCGAGAAGCAATCAGCCCCAGCATTTT.

This chain links TRBV3-1 (or the pseudogene TRBV3-2) with TRBJ1-5; D is unresolved. The germline gives CDR1 LGHDT, CDR2 YNNKEL (reference sequence). CDR3 length: 12 amino acids. With 5 bases removed from V and 5 bases from J, the gap between germline ends came to 7 bases. CDR3 DNA sequence: TGTGCCAGCAGCTTAAGAGATCAGCCCCAGCATTTT. Its translation: CASSLRDQPQHF.

The chain has TRBV14 and TRBJ2-3; TRBD2 might be the D (5 bases). Trimming removed 10 bases at V and 3 bases at J, with 11 bases between. CDR3 length equals 12 residues. CDR1 is SGHDN, CDR2 FVKESK, per germline. DNA for the CDR3: TGTGCCACCAAAGGCGGGACAGATACGCAGTATTTT. It codes for CATKGGTDTQYF.

V gene TRBV27 combines with J gene TRBJ1-1; D gene uncertain. V was trimmed by 4 bases and J by 11 bases, leaving 20 bases between them. The CDR3 is 14 amino acids. Germline CDR1 and CDR2: MNHEY and SMNVEV (reference sequence). The CDR3 loop is CASSSPSRNRLAFF. For the CDR3, the DNA is TGTGCCAGCAGTTCGCCCTCAAGGAACCGACTGGCTTTCTTT.

This clone was counted only a few times. The chain combines TRBV5-1 with TRBJ1-3; the D gene is possibly TRBD1 (5 bases). Germline V CDR1 and CDR2: SGHRS, YFSETQ. V lost 4 bases and J lost 0, with 11 bases in between. The CDR3 loop spans 15 amino acids. In nucleotides, the CDR3 is TGCGCCAGCAGCCCACAGGCGCTCTCTGGAAACACCATATATTTT. It is translated as CASSPQALSGNTIYF. Looking up the rest from reference TRBV5-1 and TRBJ1-3 gives the full variable domain: KAGVTQTPRYLIKTRGQQVTLSCSPISGHRSVSWYQQTPGQGLQFLFEYFSETQRNKGNFPGRFSGRQFSNSRSEMNVSTLELGDSALYLCASSPQALSGNTIYFGEGSWLTVV.

CDR3 DNA sequence: TGTGCCAGCAGCCCGGGACTGTACAATGAGCAGTTCTTC. This gives the protein CASSPGLYNEQFF. The chain recombines TRBV3-1 (or the pseudogene TRBV3-2) with TRBJ2-1; TRBD2 is a possible D gene (6 bases). V shed 4 bases and J shed 4 bases, with 8 bases lying between them. CDR1 is LGHDT, CDR2 YNNKEL, per germline (reference sequence). This CDR3 contains 13 residues.

There are a few counts of this clone. This chain uses TRBV14 with TRBJ2-1, with a possible D match to TRBD1 (6 bases). CDR1 SGHDN and CDR2 FVKESK come from the germline V gene. V lost 4 bases and J lost 0, with 7 bases in between. This CDR3 spans 14 amino acids. In DNA, the CDR3 is TGTGCCAGCAGCCCGGGACACTCCTACAATGAGCAGTTCTTC. Amino acid sequence: CASSPGHSYNEQFF. The full variable domain, its missing parts supplied by reference TRBV14 and TRBJ2-1, is EAGVTQFPSHSVIEKGQTVTLRCDPISGHDNLYWYRRVMGKEIKFLLHFVKESKQDESGMPNNRFLAERTGGTYSTLKVQPAELEDSGVYFCASSPGHSYNEQFFGPGTRLTVL.

The chain has TRBV6-5 and TRBJ2-1; the match to TRBD2 covers 7 bases. V shed 6 bases, J shed 10 bases, and the junction held 15 bases outside the gene matches. Germline loops: CDR1 MNHEY, CDR2 SVGAGI. The CDR3 has 15 residues. CDR3 nucleotides: TGTGCCAGCAGCCTGGGGGGGGAAGTTTTCAGAGAGCAGTTCTTC. Translation gives CASSLGGEVFREQFF.

CDR3 coding DNA: TGTGCCAGCAGCTTAGGCGGCAGTAACTCTGGAAACACCATATATTTT. It encodes CASSLGGSNSGNTIYF. The chain links TRBV7-8 to TRBJ1-3, with D uncertain. Per the germline V gene, CDR1 is SGHVS and CDR2 is FQNEAQ. The length of the CDR3 is 16 residues. V dropped 1 base and J dropped 0 bases, with 10 bases sitting between them.

The chain has TRBV19 and TRBJ2-7, with D perhaps matching TRBD1 (6 bases). Trimming stripped 6 bases from V and 5 bases from J, with 17 bases between. The CDR3 has 14 amino acids. Germline V lookup: CDR1 LNHDA, CDR2 SQIVND (reference sequence). In DNA, the CDR3 is TGTGCCAGTAGCACTAGGGAACAGGGCGACGAGCAGTACTTC. It encodes CASSTREQGDEQYF.

The chain joins TRBV5-1 to TRBJ2-7, with TRBD2 identical over 7 bases. The CDR3 sequence is 12 residues long. Trimming cost V 4 bases and J 4 bases; bases outside gene matches: 2. CDR1 is SGHRS, CDR2 YFSETQ, per germline. The CDR3 coding sequence is TGCGCCAGCAGCCCGGGGGGATACGAGCAGTACTTC. Encoded protein: CASSPGGYEQYF.

The chain combines TRBV5-1 with TRBJ2-2; TRBD2 agrees at 8 bases. Germline trimming cut 0 bases from V and 6 bases from J; bases unmatched to any gene: 4. The germline gives CDR1 SGHRS, CDR2 YFSETQ. The CDR3 totals 15 residues. The CDR3 region is CASSLAPTSAGELFF. As DNA, the CDR3 is TGCGCCAGCAGCTTGGCGCCGACTAGCGCCGGGGAGCTGTTTTTT.

This clone came up many times. The rearrangement joins TRBV4-1 to TRBJ1-4, with D unresolved. Germline CDR1 and CDR2: MGHRA and YSYEKL. The CDR3 has 11 residues. The ends were cut back, 3 bases at V and 10 bases at J, with 6 bases in the middle. The CDR3 loop is CASSHSRKLFF. DNA for the CDR3: TGCGCCAGCAGCCATAGTCGAAAACTGTTTTTT.

V gene TRBV5-1 combines with J gene TRBJ2-7; 11 bases agree with TRBD1. V trimming: 0 bases; J trimming: 5 bases; junction bases outside the gene matches: 1. Germline V gene sequence: CDR1 SGHRS, CDR2 YFSETQ. The CDR3 runs to 14 residues. CDR3 sequence: CASSLGTGGNEQYF. CDR3 nucleotides: TGCGCCAGCAGCTTGGGGACAGGGGGCAACGAGCAGTACTTC.

Only one count was recorded for this clone. The gene calls are TRBV11-2 and TRBJ2-7; possible D gene TRBD1, 6 bases. Germline V gene lookup returns CDR1 SGHAT and CDR2 FQNNGV. Trimming removed 1 base at V and 0 bases at J, with 10 bases between. The CDR3 runs to 15 residues. The chain's CDR3 is CASSLVTDSSYEQYF. In nucleotides, the CDR3 is TGTGCCAGCAGCTTAGTAACGGACAGCTCCTACGAGCAGTACTTC.